This T cell receptor (beta chain) was captured in a study of shared clonotypes between healthy human individuals (dated by TCRdb to the early 2020s). Regarding the complete study: The cohort included a few men and a couple of women between 18 and 49 years of age. Leukapheresis yielded between about 0.85 and 10 billion PBMCs per donor. To estimate repertoire size and how much clonotype sharing occurs between individuals, the study deeply sequenced the blood TCR repertoires of roughly 5 healthy adults. Per donor, three plates each were used for CD4 naive and CD4 memory, two for CD8 naive, and one for CD8 memory. To increase sequencing depth and limit assay-specific biases, different laboratories used diverse techniques to prepare libraries and sequence TCR repertoires.

TCR CDR3 regions were amplified from genomic DNA by multiplex PCR using the deep immunoSEQ assay. Extracted genomic DNA from each cell subset was spread evenly across all wells of several immunoSEQ 96-well plates, with each plate serving as a replicate. For sorted subsets, approximately 200 ng of genomic DNA, equivalent to roughly 33,000 T cell genomes, went into each replicate PCR. Purified libraries were quantified with a Qubit 3.0 fluorometer, sized on a Bioanalyzer 2100, and re-quantified with the KAPA Library Quantification kit. Every immunoSEQ 96-well plate was sequenced on a dedicated single-read 150-cycle Illumina NextSeq 550 flow cell. The original methods were these. Because only junctional sequences without quality scores were contained in the immunoSEQ output, filtering matching that applied to full-length reads could not be performed. To assign V/J genes and CDR3, sequences were annotated using PyIR, a Python wrapper for IgBLAST v1.9, with IMGT germline references. Reads with weak V/J assignments (E-value above 1e-6), missing CDR3, stop codons, out-of-frame junctions, or ambiguous translated residues were removed. V3J clonotypes were defined by identical inferred V gene, J gene, and CDR3 amino acid sequence. Percentage overlap between repertoires was calculated by dividing the number of shared unique clonotypes by the size of the smaller repertoire. Repertoire richness was assessed with RTK rarefaction, the Chao1 estimator, and Recon v2.1 estimates of unobserved clonotypes. Generation probabilities for all TCRbeta clonotypes obtained by the gDNA method from several donors were computed using OLGA. In TCRdb, the immuneACCESS table is reduced to in-frame sequences with V and J assigned. These tables do not hold every clone; where another copy was compared, an unresolved V gene accounts for under half, and the others remain unexplained. V and J calls and clone size are given by that table; D and trimming were obtained from the DNA. A total of about a million clones appear in this sample, 75% of them only once. 1.5% of the sample is taken by the ten largest.

As concerns this clone: Its antigen specificity is not known. Base quality data are lacking; no much larger clone is found one base away.

On the study overall, not on this receptor specifically: Rarefaction of sorted-subset datasets indicated incomplete sequencing despite the large sequencing depth. Sampling was restricted to blood, and TCR repertoires in tissues likely differ from the TCR repertoires found in blood. The small number of donors limited the genetic and exposure-history diversity represented. Pairwise subsampling led to the expectation that sequencing depth would affect the degree of clonotype sharing among donors. When a handful of donors were compared, the shared fraction of clonotypes was 5% to 6.5% for naive CD4, 3.5% to 4% for naive CD8, 2% to 2.5% for memory CD4, and approximately 0.4% for memory CD8. Naive subsets generally had larger estimated clonotype richness than memory subsets. Compared with non-shared clonotypes, the clonotypes found in all four sorted-subset donors had higher generation probabilities.

Healthy HIV-negative adults with no recently reported acute infections or vaccinations were included as donors. All donors were Caucasian adults living in Nashville, Tennessee, USA. CD4+ T cells were enriched by magnetic negative selection, after which naive cells were positively selected on CD45RA and the negative fraction was taken as the memory subset. Blood was obtained by leukapheresis, after which PBMCs were separated by Ficoll-Histopaque density gradient centrifugation and cryopreserved in liquid nitrogen vapor phase. Purity and quantity of every magnetically sorted T cell population were checked by analytical flow cytometry. From each sorted fraction, genomic DNA was isolated and quantified by UV absorbance on a Nanodrop 2000c. V gives up 3 bases and J gives up 2 bases, and the segment between their germline ends measures 8 bases. Inclusive of the bounding cysteine and phenylalanine, the CDR3 is 14 residues long. The DNA shown is the 42-base CDR3, in frame from base 1. In the germline V gene (reference sequence), CDR1 corresponds to PRHDT and CDR2 to FYEKMQ.

This receptor chain uses TRBV13 and TRBJ1-3; no confident D gene assignment can be made. Sequenced material: memory CD4+ T cells sorted from blood. What the cell subset or site label conveys for this sample: CD45RA-negative fraction. The clonotype was recovered from a man between 18 and 35 years old in good health. This receptor carries the CDR3 CASSLVRAGNTIYF. The nucleotide sequence is given as TGTGCCAGCAGCTTGGTCCGTGCTGGAAACACCATATATTTT.